This T cell receptor (beta chain) was documented in a study of cytomegalovirus exposure and HLA in healthy donors. In the study overall: The same platform used for the roughly 610 first-cohort repertoires was also used for the 100 to 150 validation repertoires, as a later analysis reported.

On this clone: Its target is unknown.

The donors were members of the validation cohort, which comprised 90 to 150 subjects and was separate from the first cohort of 730 or so subjects. Here immunoSEQ multiplex PCR was the method, and the copy in TCRdb shows in-frame clones only, minus some. The sample records some 44,000 clones, approximately 90% being singletons. Whole-study findings and limits: For cytomegalovirus status, the classifier reportedly gave diagnoses with high specificity and sensitivity.

V gave up 2 bases and J gave up 9 bases, with 14 bases separating them. Germline CDR1 MDHEN, CDR2 SYDVKM. This CDR3 is 14 amino acids long. The V and J genes are TRBV28 and TRBJ2-1, with D perhaps matching TRBD1 (6 bases). The receptor was derived from a man between 18 and 29 years old in good health and CMV-seronegative. The sample consisted of PBMCs. This CDR3 reads CASSLASRGAEQFF. The CDR3 DNA follows: TGTGCCAGCAGTTTAGCATCCAGGGGAGCTGAGCAGTTCTTC.